One and the same sample provided the 20 T cell receptor beta chains below, sequenced in a study of blood T cell repertoires in COVID-19. The table came from immunoSEQ multiplex PCR; TCRdb's copy has only in-frame clones and leaves some out. The sample records 100,000 or so clones, approximately 91% being singletons. Sequenced sample: peripheral blood. Receptors originate from a man aged 18 to 29 with acute or convalescent COVID-19.

The gene calls are TRBV7-9 and TRBJ1-2; D not resolved. Looked up from germline, CDR1 is SEHNR and CDR2 is FQNEAQ (reference sequence). V was shortened by 8 bases and J by 5 bases, with 18 bases between the two germline ends. CDR3 size: 14 residues. CDR3 protein: CASGNYLDFYGYTF. The CDR3 region has the DNA TGTGCCAGCGGCAATTATCTGGACTTTTATGGCTACACCTTC.

The rearrangement links TRBV10-2 to TRBJ1-6; 8 bases agree with TRBD1. Germline V gives CDR1 WSHSY, CDR2 SAAADI. The CDR3 is 12 residues long. J was trimmed by 9 bases and V by 10 bases; bases with no gene match: 5. CDR3 sequence (DNA): TGCGCCACCGGACAGGGTAGTTCACCCCTCCACTTT. This sequence encodes CATGQGSSPLHF.

The chain couples TRBV12-3 or TRBV12-4 to TRBJ1-3; D is uncertain. Deletions cut 6 bases from V and 3 bases from J, with 6 bases between. The CDR3 runs to 12 residues. This CDR3 reads CASSPIGNTIYF. In DNA form, the CDR3 reads TGTGCCAGCAGCCCCATTGGAAACACCATATATTTT.

This chain links TRBV27 with TRBJ1-5; D gene uncertain. V was cut by 2 bases and J by 4 bases, with 6 bases left in between. The CDR3 is made up of 13 amino acids. CDR1 MNHEY and CDR2 SMNVEV come from the germline V gene (reference sequence). CDR3 sequence reads: CASSLGRNQPQHF. For the CDR3, the DNA is TGTGCCAGCAGTTTAGGCAGAAATCAGCCCCAGCATTTT.

The CDR3 nucleotides read TGTGCCAGCACCCTCCCCAGGGGGATTGAGCAGTTCTTC. Amino acid sequence: CASTLPRGIEQFF. J is TRBJ2-1 and V is TRBV12-3 or TRBV12-4; 7 nucleotides line up with TRBD1. This CDR3 contains 13 residues. V was clipped by 7 bases and J by 9 bases; unmatched bases: 9.

Remarks on this clone: A junction boundary mismatches the germline segment, possibly from a read error. The chain carries TRBV5-6 and TRBJ2-3, with D unclear. From germline, CDR1 is SGHDT and CDR2 YYEEEE. The CDR3 spans 14 residues. In DNA form, the CDR3 reads TGTGCCAGCATCTTGGCCCGAGGCACAGATACGCAGTATTTT. Its protein product is CASILARGTDTQYF.

This chain connects TRBV4-2 to TRBJ1-3; D not resolved. Germline CDR1 and CDR2: LGHNA and YNFKEQ. Deletions cut 0 bases from V and 2 bases from J, with 8 bases between. The CDR3 consists of 15 residues. CDR3 amino acids: CASSQDLTAGNTIYF. The DNA for the CDR3 is TGTGCCAGCAGCCAAGATCTAACGGCTGGAAACACCATATATTTT.

The rearrangement links TRBV6-5 to TRBJ1-6; 10 nucleotides line up with TRBD1. Germline trimming cut 6 bases from V and 7 bases from J; bases unmatched to any gene: 3. Germline CDR1 MNHEY, CDR2 SVGAGI. There are 14 residues in the CDR3. As DNA, the CDR3 is TGTGCCAGCAGACCGACAGGGGGCAATTCACCCCTCCACTTT. The encoded protein is CASRPTGGNSPLHF.

This clone has a single count. At one end the junction does not follow the germline gene, possibly because of a read error. This chain uses TRBV10-1 with TRBJ1-1, with D unclear. The CDR3 runs 15 residues. Germline V gene data show CDR1 as WNHNN and CDR2 as SYGVQD (reference sequence). The CDR3 DNA reads as TGCGCCAGCAGTGAGTCGGAGAGACCGAACCCTGAAGCTTTCTTT. Its translation: CASSESERPNPEAFF.

In this sample, this clone turned up a few times. The chain joins TRBV5-6 to TRBJ2-5, with 9 bases that match TRBD1. The trim removed 4 bases at V and 2 bases at J, leaving 12 bases unmatched. The CDR3 spans 17 residues. Germline values: CDR1 SGHDT, CDR2 YYEEEE. The CDR3 protein is CASSLQGALIPQETQYF. In DNA, the CDR3 is TGTGCCAGCAGCCTACAGGGGGCTCTTATCCCTCAAGAGACCCAGTACTTC. Full variable domain (missing parts from reference TRBV5-6 and TRBJ2-5): DAGVTQSPTHLIKTRGQQVTLRCSPKSGHDTVSWYQQALGQGPQFIFQYYEEEERQRGNFPDRFSGHQFPNYSSELNVNALLLGDSALYLCASSLQGALIPQETQYFGPGTRLLVL.

The chain links TRBV10-2 to TRBJ2-7; 9 bases map to TRBD1. Germline trimming cut 7 bases from V and 7 bases from J; bases unmatched to any gene: 14. The V gene's germline CDR1 is WSHSY and CDR2 SAAADI. CDR3 length: 15 residues. The CDR3 bases are TGCGCCAGCAACCTTGATCCGGGACAGGGAGGGGAGCAGTACTTC. As protein: CASNLDPGQGGEQYF.

This clone was found a few times. The rearrangement links TRBV6-1 to TRBJ1-5; tentatively, D is TRBD1 (5 bases). V lost 0 bases and J 5 bases, leaving 8 bases between the germline ends. The CDR3 covers 14 residues. Germline V gives CDR1 MNHNS, CDR2 SASEGT. This CDR3 reads CASSEAQGYQPQHF. The CDR3 bases are TGTGCCAGCAGTGAAGCGCAGGGATATCAGCCCCAGCATTTT.

This clone has only one observation. The V and J genes are TRBV7-6 and TRBJ1-1; 7 nucleotides align to TRBD1. Germline values: CDR1 SGHVS, CDR2 FNYEAQ. Trimming removed 3 bases from V and 7 bases from J; junction bases left unmatched: 5. The CDR3 totals 13 residues. CDR3 amino acids: CASSLGTADEAFF. The DNA of the CDR3 is TGTGCCAGCAGCTTGGGGACAGCTGATGAAGCTTTCTTT.

This clone was seen only once. The CDR3 sequence: CASSHGQGRTSGNTIYF. DNA for the CDR3: TGTGCCAGCAGTCATGGACAGGGAAGGACGTCTGGAAACACCATATATTTT. The V call is TRBV2, the J call TRBJ1-3, with 8 positions matching TRBD1. J lost 1 base, V lost 5 bases, and 10 bases had no gene match. Germline CDR1 SNHLY, CDR2 FYNNEI. CDR3 length: 17 residues.

In this sample, this clone turned up once. The chain is built from TRBV19 and TRBJ1-5; D unclear. Germline CDR1 reads LNHDA; CDR2 reads SQIVND (reference sequence). V lost 3 bases, J lost 7 bases, and 16 bases lay in between. The CDR3 runs to 15 residues. The DNA for the CDR3 is TGTGCCAGTAGTATCCTGACGGGTCTGAAGCAGCCCCAGCATTTT. Protein: CASSILTGLKQPQHF.

This sequence joins TRBV5-1 and TRBJ2-1; 8 positions agree with TRBD2. V was clipped by 0 bases and J by 5 bases; unmatched bases: 7. The CDR3 has 16 residues. The germline CDR1 and CDR2 sequences are SGHRS and YFSETQ. CDR3 DNA: TGCGCCAGCAGCTTGGAGGGCGGGGGGTCGCACAATGAGCAGTTCTTC. It encodes CASSLEGGGSHNEQFF.

The chain combines TRBV18 with TRBJ2-7; TRBD1 matches 8 bases. Germline-derived CDR1 and CDR2 are KGHSH and LQKENI. V was clipped by 3 bases and J by 3 bases; unmatched bases: 4. The CDR3 contains 14 residues. The CDR3 sequence: CASSPSGTGYEQYF. The CDR3 DNA follows: TGTGCCAGCTCACCCTCCGGGACAGGCTACGAGCAGTACTTC.

This clone was seen just once. The chain uses TRBV7-2 and TRBJ2-3; 10 bases fit TRBD2. Germline V CDR1 and CDR2: SGHTA, FQGNSA. This CDR3 is built from 17 residues. J was trimmed by 6 bases and V by 0 bases; bases with no gene match: 9. CDR3 sequence: CASSLARSLAGADTQYF. CDR3 bases: TGTGCCAGCAGCTTAGCCCGGTCTCTAGCGGGAGCGGATACGCAGTATTTT.

This clone was counted a single time. The genes are TRBV9 and TRBJ2-1; D is unclear. This CDR3 spans 14 amino acids. Germline lookup yields CDR1 SGDLS and CDR2 YYNGEE. V lost 3 bases and J 10 bases, leaving 17 bases between the germline ends. The CDR3 region is CASSGELSSNEQFF. CDR3 nucleotides: TGTGCCAGCAGCGGCGAGCTGAGTTCAAACGAGCAGTTCTTC.

The table lists this clone with a few counts. The chain couples TRBV27 to TRBJ2-3, with D tentatively TRBD2 (7 bases). V was pared by 2 bases and J by 3 bases, with 12 bases between. Per germline, CDR1 MNHEY and CDR2 SMNVEV (reference sequence). The length of the CDR3 is 15 residues. The CDR3: CASSLRRGRTDTQYF. The CDR3 nucleotides are TGTGCCAGCAGTTTAAGGCGGGGGCGGACAGATACGCAGTATTTT.